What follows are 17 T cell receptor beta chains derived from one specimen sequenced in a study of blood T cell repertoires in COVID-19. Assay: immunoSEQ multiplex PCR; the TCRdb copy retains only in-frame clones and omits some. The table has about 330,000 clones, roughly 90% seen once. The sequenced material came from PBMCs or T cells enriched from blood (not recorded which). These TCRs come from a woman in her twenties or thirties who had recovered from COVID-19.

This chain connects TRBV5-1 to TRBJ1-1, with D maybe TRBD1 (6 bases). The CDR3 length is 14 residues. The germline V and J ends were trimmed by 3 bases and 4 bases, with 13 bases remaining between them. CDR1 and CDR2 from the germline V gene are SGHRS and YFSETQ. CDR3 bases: TGCGCCAGCAGCTACCAGACAGGCGGCACTGAAGCTTTCTTT. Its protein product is CASSYQTGGTEAFF. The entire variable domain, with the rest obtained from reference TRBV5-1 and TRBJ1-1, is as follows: KAGVTQTPRYLIKTRGQQVTLSCSPISGHRSVSWYQQTPGQGLQFLFEYFSETQRNKGNFPGRFSGRQFSNSRSEMNVSTLELGDSALYLCASSYQTGGTEAFFGQGTRLTVV.

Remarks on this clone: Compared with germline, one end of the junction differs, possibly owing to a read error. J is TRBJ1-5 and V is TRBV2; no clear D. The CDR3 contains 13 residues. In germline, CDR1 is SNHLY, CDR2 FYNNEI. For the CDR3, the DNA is TGTGCCAGCAGAGAAGGAGTCAATCAGCCCCAGCATTTT. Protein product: CASREGVNQPQHF.

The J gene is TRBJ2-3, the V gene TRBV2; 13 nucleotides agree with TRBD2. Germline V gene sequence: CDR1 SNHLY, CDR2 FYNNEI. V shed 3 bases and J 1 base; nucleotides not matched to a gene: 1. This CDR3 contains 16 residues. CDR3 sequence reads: CASSDGLAGGTDTQYF. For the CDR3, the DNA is TGTGCCAGCAGTGACGGACTAGCGGGGGGCACAGATACGCAGTATTTT.

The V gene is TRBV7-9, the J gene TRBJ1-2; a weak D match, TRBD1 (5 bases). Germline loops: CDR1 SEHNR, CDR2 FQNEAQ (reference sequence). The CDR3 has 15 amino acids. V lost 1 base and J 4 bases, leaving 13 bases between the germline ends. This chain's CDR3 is CASSLGRDYFYGYTF. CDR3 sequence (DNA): TGTGCCAGCAGCTTAGGCAGGGATTATTTCTATGGCTACACCTTC.

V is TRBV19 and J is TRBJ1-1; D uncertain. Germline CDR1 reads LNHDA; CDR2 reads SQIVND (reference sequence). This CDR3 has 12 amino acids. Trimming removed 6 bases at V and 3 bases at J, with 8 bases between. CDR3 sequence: CASRRRDTEAFF. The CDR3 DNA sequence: TGTGCCAGTAGGAGGAGGGACACTGAAGCTTTCTTT.

The CDR3: CAIGGASGGDTDTQYF. CDR3 sequence (DNA): TGTGCCATCGGAGGGGCTAGCGGGGGGGACACAGATACGCAGTATTTT. The chain combines TRBV10-3 with TRBJ2-3, with 12 bases fitting TRBD2. There are 16 residues in the CDR3. Trimming took 8 bases from V and 2 from J; bases not matched to a gene: 8. The germline CDR1 and CDR2 sequences are ENHRY and SYGVKD.

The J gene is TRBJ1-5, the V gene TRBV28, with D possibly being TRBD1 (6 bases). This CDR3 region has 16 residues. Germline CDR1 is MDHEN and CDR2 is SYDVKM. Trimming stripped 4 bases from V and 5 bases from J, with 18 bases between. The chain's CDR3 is CASSSQTQGIYQPQHF. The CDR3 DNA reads TGTGCCAGCAGTTCTCAAACACAGGGAATATATCAGCCCCAGCATTTT. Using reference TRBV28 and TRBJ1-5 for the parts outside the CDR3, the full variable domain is DVKVTQSSRYLVKRTGEKVFLECVQDMDHENMFWYRQDPGLGLRLIYFSYDVKMKEKGDIPEGYSVSREKKERFSLILESASTNQTSMYLCASSSQTQGIYQPQHFGDGTRLSIL.

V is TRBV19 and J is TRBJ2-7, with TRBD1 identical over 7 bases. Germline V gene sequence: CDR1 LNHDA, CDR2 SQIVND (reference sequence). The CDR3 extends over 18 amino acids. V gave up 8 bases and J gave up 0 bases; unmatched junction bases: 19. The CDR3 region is CASPICPSRTGFSYEQYF. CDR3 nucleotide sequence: TGTGCCAGTCCTATTTGCCCGAGCCGGACAGGTTTCTCCTACGAGCAGTACTTC.

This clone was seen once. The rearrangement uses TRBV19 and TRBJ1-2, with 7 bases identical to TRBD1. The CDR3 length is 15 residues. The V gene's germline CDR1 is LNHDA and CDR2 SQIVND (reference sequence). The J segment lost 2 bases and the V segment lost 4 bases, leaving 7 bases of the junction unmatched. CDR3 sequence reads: CASSNGGQLNYGYTF. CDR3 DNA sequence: TGTGCCAGTAGTAACGGGGGACAGTTGAACTATGGCTACACCTTC.

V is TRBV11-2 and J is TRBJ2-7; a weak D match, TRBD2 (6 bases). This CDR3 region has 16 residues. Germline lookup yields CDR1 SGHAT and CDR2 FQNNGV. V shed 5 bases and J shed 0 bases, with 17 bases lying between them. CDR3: CASSNSYRGSSYEQYF. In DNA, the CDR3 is TGTGCCAGCAGCAACTCCTATCGGGGGTCCTCCTACGAGCAGTACTTC.

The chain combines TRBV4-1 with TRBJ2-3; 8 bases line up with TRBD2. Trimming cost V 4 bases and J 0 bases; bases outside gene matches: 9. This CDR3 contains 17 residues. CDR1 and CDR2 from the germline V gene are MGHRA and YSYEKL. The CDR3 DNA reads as TGCGCCAGCAGCCCATCTAGCGGGCGGGATAGCACAGATACGCAGTATTTT. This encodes CASSPSSGRDSTDTQYF.

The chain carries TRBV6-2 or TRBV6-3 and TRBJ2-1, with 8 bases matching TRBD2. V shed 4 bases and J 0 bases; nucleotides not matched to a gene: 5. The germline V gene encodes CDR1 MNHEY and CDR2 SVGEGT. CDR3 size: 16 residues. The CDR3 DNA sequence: TGTGCCAGCAGTTTACTAGCGGACGCCTCCTACAATGAGCAGTTCTTC. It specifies CASSLLADASYNEQFF.

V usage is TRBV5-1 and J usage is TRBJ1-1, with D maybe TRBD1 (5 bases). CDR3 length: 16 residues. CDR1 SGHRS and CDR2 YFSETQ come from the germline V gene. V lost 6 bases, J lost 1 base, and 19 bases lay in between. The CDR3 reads CASTSDPGTANTEAFF. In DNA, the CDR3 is TGCGCCAGCACGAGCGACCCGGGGACTGCGAACACTGAAGCTTTCTTT.

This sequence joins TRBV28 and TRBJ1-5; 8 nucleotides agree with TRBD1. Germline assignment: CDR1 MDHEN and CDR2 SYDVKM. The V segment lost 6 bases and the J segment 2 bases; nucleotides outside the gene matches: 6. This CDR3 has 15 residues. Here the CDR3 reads CASRDREGGNQPQHF. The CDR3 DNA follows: TGTGCCAGCAGGGACAGGGAAGGTGGCAATCAGCCCCAGCATTTT.

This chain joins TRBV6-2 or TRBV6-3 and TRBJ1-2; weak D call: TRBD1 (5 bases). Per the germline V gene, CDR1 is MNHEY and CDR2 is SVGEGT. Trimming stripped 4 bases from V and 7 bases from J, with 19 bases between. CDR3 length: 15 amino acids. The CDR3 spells CASSWEFGDLGGYTF. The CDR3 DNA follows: TGTGCCAGCAGTTGGGAATTCGGGGACTTAGGTGGCTACACCTTC.

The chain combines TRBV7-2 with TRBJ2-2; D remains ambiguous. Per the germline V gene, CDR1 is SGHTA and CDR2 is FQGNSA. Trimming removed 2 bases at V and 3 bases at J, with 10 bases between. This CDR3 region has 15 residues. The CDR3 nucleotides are TGTGCCAGCAGCTTATTGAACGCAGACACCGGGGAGCTGTTTTTT. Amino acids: CASSLLNADTGELFF.

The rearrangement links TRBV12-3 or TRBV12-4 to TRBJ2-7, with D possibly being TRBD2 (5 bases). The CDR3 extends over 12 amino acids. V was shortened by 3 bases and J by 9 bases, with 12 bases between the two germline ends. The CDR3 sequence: CASSFLGVGQYF. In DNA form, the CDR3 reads TGTGCCAGCAGTTTTCTCGGGGTTGGGCAGTACTTC.